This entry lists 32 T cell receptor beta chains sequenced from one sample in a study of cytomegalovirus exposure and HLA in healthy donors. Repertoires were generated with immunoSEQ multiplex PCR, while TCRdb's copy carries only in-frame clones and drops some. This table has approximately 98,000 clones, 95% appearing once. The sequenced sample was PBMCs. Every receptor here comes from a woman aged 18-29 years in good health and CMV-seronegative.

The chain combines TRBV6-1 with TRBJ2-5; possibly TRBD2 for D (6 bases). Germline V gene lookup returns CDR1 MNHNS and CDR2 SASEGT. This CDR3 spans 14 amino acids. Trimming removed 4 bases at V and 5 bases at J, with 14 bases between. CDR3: CASSGDPGRETQYF. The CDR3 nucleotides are TGTGCCAGCAGTGGAGACCCGGGGAGGGAGACCCAGTACTTC.

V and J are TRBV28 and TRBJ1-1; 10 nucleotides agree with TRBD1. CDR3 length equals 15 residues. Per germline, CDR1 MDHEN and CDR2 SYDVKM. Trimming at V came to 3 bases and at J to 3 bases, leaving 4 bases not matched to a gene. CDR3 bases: TGTGCCAGCAGTTTGCGGGGGACAGGGGACACTGAAGCTTTCTTT. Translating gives CASSLRGTGDTEAFF.

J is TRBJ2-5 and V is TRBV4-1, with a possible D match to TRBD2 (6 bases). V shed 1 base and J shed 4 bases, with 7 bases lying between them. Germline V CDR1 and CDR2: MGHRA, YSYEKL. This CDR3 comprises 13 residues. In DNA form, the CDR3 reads TGCGCCAGCAGCCAAGTGGGGGGAGAGACCCAGTACTTC. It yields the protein CASSQVGGETQYF.

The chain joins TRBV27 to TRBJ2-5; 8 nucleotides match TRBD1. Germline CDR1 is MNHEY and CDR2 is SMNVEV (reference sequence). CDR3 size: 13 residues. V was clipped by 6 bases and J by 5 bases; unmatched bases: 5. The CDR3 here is CASSRGRRETQYF. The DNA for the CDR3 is TGTGCCAGCAGCAGGGGGCGCAGGGAGACCCAGTACTTC.

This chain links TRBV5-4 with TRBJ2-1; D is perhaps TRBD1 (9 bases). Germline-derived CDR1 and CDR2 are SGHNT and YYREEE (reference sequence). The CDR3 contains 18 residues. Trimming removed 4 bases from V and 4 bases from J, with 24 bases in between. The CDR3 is CASSVAGTGRPLYNEQFF. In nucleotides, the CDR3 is TGTGCCAGCAGCGTAGCGGGGACAGGGAGACCCCTTTACAATGAGCAGTTCTTC.

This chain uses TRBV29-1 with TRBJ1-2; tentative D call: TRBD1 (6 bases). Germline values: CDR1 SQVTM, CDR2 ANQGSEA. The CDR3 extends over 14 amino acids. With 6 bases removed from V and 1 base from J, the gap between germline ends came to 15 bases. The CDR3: CSVKTGKINYGYTF. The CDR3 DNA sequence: TGCAGCGTAAAGACAGGAAAAATTAACTATGGCTACACCTTC.

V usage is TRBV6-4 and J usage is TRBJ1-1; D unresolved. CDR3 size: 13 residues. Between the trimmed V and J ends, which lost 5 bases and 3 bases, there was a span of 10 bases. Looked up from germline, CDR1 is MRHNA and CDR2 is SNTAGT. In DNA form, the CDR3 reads TGTGCCAGCAGTTTCGGTCTTCACACTGAAGCTTTCTTT. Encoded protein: CASSFGLHTEAFF.

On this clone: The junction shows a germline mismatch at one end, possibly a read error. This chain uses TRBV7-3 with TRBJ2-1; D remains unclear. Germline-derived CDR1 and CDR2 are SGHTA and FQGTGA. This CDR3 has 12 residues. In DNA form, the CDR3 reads TGTGCCAGCAGCTTGGTCTACTATGAGCAGTTCTTC. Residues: CASSLVYYEQFF.

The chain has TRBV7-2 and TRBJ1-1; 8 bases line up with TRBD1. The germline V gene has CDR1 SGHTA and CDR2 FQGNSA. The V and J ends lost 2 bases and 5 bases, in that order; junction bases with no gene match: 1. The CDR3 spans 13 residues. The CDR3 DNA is TGTGCCAGCAGCTTACAGGGGGCTACTGAAGCTTTCTTT. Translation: CASSLQGATEAFF.

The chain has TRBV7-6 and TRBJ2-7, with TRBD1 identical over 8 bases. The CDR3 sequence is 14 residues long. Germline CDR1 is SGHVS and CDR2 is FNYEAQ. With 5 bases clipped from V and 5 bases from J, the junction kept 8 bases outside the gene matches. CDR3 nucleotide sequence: TGTGCCAGCAGCCGTGGCCAGGGGGCTGACGAGCAGTACTTC. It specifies CASSRGQGADEQYF.

The CDR3, as DNA: TGTGCCAGCAAAGAGACAGGGGCCTACGAGCAGTACTTC. As protein: CASKETGAYEQYF. The J gene is TRBJ2-7, the V gene TRBV27, with 8 bases matching TRBD1. CDR3 size: 13 residues. V gave up 7 bases and J gave up 2 bases; unmatched junction bases: 4. The germline CDR1 and CDR2 sequences are MNHEY and SMNVEV (reference sequence).

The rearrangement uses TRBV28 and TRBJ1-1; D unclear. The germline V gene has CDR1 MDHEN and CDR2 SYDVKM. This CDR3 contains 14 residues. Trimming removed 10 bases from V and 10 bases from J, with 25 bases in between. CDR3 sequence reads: CATTSGLGNPGAFF. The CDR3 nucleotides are TGTGCCACCACATCAGGCTTGGGCAACCCTGGAGCTTTCTTT.

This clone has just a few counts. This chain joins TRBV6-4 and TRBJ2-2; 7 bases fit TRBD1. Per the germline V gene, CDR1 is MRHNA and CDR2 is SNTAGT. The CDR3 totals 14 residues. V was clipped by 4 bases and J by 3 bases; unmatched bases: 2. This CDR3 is CASSGQGDTGELFF. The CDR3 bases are TGTGCCAGCAGTGGGCAGGGGGACACCGGGGAGCTGTTTTTT.

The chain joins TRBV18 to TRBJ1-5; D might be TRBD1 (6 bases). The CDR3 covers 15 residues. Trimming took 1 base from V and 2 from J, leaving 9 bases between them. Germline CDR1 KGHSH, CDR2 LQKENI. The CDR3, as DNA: TGTGCCAGCTCACCACAACAGGGTGGCAATCAGCCCCAGCATTTT. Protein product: CASSPQQGGNQPQHF.

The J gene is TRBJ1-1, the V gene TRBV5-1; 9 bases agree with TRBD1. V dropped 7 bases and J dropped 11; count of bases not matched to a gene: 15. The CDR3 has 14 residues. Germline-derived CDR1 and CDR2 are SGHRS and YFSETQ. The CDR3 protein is CASREDRGTGLAFF. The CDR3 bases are TGCGCCAGCCGCGAGGATAGGGGGACAGGGCTCGCTTTCTTT. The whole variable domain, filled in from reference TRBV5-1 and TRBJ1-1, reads KAGVTQTPRYLIKTRGQQVTLSCSPISGHRSVSWYQQTPGQGLQFLFEYFSETQRNKGNFPGRFSGRQFSNSRSEMNVSTLELGDSALYLCASREDRGTGLAFFGQGTRLTVV.

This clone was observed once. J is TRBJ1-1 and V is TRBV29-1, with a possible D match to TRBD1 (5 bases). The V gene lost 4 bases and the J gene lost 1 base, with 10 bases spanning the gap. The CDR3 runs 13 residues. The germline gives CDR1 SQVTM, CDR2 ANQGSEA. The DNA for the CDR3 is TGCAGCGTTGTGGGCCAGGGGAACACTGAAGCTTTCTTT. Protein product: CSVVGQGNTEAFF.

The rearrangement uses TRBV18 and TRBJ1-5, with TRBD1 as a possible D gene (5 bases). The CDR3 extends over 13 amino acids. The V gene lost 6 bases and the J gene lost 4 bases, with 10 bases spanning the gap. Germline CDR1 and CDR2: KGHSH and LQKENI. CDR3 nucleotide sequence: TGTGCCAGCTCCCAGGACAAAAATCAGCCCCAGCATTTT. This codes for CASSQDKNQPQHF.

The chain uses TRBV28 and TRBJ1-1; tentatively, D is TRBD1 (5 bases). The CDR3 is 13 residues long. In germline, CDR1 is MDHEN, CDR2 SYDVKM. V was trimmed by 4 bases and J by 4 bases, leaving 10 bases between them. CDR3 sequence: CASSSQGGTEAFF. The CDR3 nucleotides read TGTGCCAGCAGTTCCCAGGGCGGCACTGAAGCTTTCTTT.

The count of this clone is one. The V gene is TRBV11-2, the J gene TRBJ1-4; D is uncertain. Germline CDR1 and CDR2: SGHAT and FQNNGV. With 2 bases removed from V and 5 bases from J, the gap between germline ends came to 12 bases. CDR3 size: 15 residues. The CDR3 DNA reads TGTGCCAGCAGCTTAAACGGATGGGCCAATGAAAAACTGTTTTTT. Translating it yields CASSLNGWANEKLFF.

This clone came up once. The CDR3 region is CASSLTGQGFLAFF. Here the CDR3 DNA reads TGTGCCAGCAGTTTAACCGGACAGGGATTCTTAGCTTTCTTT. This chain connects TRBV28 to TRBJ1-1; the match to TRBD1 covers 8 bases. CDR1 is MDHEN and CDR2 is SYDVKM in the germline V gene. V lost 2 bases and J lost 10; bases outside the gene matches: 9. CDR3 length equals 14 residues.

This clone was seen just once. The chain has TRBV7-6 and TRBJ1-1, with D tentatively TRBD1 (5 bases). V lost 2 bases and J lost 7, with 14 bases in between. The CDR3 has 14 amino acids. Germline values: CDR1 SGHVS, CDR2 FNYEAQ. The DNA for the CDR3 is TGTGCCAGCAGCTTAATGGGGGAGGCAGATGAAGCTTTCTTT. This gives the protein CASSLMGEADEAFF.

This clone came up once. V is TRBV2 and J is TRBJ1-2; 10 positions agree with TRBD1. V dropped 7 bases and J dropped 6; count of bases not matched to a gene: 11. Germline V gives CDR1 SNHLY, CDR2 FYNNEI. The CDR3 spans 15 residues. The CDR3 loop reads CASTRQGAVNDGYTF. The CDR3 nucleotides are TGTGCCAGCACCCGACAGGGGGCGGTTAATGATGGCTACACCTTC.

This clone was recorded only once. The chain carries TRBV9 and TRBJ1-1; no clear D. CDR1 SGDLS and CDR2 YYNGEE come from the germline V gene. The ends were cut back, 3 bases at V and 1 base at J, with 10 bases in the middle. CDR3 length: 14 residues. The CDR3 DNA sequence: TGTGCCAGCAGCGCAGGAATTGGGAACACTGAAGCTTTCTTT. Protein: CASSAGIGNTEAFF.

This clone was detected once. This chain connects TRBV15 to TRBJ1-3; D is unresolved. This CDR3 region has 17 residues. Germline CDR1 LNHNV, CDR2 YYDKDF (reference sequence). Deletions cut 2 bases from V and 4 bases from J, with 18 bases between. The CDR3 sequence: CATSRSGFIASGNTIYF. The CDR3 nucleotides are TGTGCCACCAGCAGATCGGGCTTCATAGCGTCCGGAAACACCATATATTTT. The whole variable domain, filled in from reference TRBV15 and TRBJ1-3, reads DAMVIQNPRYQVTQFGKPVTLSCSQTLNHNVMYWYQQKSSQAPKLLFHYYDKDFNNEADTPDNFQSRRPNTSFCFLDIRSPGLGDTAMYLCATSRSGFIASGNTIYFGEGSWLTVV.

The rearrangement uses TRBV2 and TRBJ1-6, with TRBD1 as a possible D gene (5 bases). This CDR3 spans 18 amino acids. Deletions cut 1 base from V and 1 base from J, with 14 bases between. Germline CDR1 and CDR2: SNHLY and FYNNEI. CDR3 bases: TGTGCCAGCAGTGAAGGGAGTTTGTCAGGGTCCTATAATTCACCCCTCCACTTT. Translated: CASSEGSLSGSYNSPLHF.

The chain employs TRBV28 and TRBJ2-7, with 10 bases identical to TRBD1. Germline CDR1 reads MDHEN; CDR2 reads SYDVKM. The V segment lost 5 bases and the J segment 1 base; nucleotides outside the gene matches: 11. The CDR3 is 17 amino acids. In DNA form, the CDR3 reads TGTGCCAGCAGTCCGACTGCGGGGACAGGGGTATCCTACGAGCAGTACTTC. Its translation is CASSPTAGTGVSYEQYF.

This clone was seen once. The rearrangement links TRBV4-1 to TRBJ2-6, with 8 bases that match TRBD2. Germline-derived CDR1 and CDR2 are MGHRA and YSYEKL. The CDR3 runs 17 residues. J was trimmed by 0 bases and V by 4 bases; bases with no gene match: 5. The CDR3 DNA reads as TGCGCCAGCAGCCTCGCGGGGGGTAGCTCTGGGGCCAACGTCCTGACTTTC. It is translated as CASSLAGGSSGANVLTF.

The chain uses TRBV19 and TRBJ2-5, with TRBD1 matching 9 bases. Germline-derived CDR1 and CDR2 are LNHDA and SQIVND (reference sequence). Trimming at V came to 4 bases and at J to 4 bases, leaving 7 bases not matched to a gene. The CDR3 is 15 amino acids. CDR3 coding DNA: TGTGCCAGTAGTAGCCGGGACAGGGTACGAGAGACCCAGTACTTC. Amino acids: CASSSRDRVRETQYF.

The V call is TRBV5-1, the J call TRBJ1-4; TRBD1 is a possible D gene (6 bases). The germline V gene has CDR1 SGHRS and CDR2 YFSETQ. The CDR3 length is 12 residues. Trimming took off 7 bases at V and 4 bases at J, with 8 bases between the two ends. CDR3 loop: CASPTGNEKLFF. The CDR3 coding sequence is TGCGCCAGCCCGACAGGTAATGAAAAACTGTTTTTT. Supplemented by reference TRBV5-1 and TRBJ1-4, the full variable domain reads KAGVTQTPRYLIKTRGQQVTLSCSPISGHRSVSWYQQTPGQGLQFLFEYFSETQRNKGNFPGRFSGRQFSNSRSEMNVSTLELGDSALYLCASPTGNEKLFFGSGTQLSVL.

The CDR3 sequence is CASSFGGVEGQLTYEQYF. As DNA, the CDR3 is TGTGCCAGCAGTTTTGGGGGCGTAGAGGGACAGTTAACCTACGAGCAGTACTTC. The chain employs TRBV27 and TRBJ2-7; 7 bases fit TRBD1. From germline, CDR1 is MNHEY and CDR2 SMNVEV (reference sequence). The CDR3 is 18 amino acids. The junction had 16 bases not matched to a gene; V was cut back by 3 bases and J by 2 bases.

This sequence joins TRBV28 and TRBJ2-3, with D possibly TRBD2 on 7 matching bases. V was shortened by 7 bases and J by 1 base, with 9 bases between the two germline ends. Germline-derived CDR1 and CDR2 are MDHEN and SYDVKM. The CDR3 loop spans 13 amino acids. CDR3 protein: CASKGGGTDTQYF. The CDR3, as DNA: TGTGCCAGCAAGGGGGGGGGCACAGATACGCAGTATTTT. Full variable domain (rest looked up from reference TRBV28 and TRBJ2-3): DVKVTQSSRYLVKRTGEKVFLECVQDMDHENMFWYRQDPGLGLRLIYFSYDVKMKEKGDIPEGYSVSREKKERFSLILESASTNQTSMYLCASKGGGTDTQYFGPGTRLTVL.

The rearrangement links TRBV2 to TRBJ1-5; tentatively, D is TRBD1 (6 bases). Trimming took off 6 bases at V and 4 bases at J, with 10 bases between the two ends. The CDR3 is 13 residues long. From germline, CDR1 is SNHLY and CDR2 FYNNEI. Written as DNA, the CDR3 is TGTGCCAGCAGGGGTCAGGGGAATCAGCCCCAGCATTTT. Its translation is CASRGQGNQPQHF.